This T cell receptor (beta chain) is from a study of shared clonotypes between healthy human individuals (dated by TCRdb to 2020 to 2022). For the wider study: Three men and a couple of women, aged 18 to 49 years, made up the cohort. To estimate repertoire size and how much clonotype sharing occurs between individuals, the study deeply sequenced the blood TCR repertoires of 4 to 6 healthy adults. Libraries were prepared and TCR repertoires were sequenced by different laboratories using diverse techniques, in order to increase sequencing depth and limit assay-specific biases. Leukapheresis yielded between about 0.9 and 9 billion PBMCs per donor.

From the cysteine up to the phenylalanine, the CDR3 has a length of 13 residues. Only the CDR3 part of the read is kept: 39 bases, read in frame from the first base. Via the germline V gene, CDR1 is SGHTA and CDR2 FQGNSA. Relative to germline, V is 5 bases shorter and J is 9 bases shorter, with 17 bases between their ends. Using the deep immunoSEQ assay, TCR CDR3 regions were amplified from genomic DNA by multiplex PCR. Extracted genomic DNA from each cell subset was distributed evenly across all wells of several immunoSEQ 96-well plates, and each plate was treated as a replicate. Each replicate PCR for unsorted PBMC received about 300 ng genomic DNA, equal to about 30,000 T cell genomes. Ten immunoSEQ deep assay plates were used to sequence unsorted PBMC genomic DNA. Purified libraries were measured with a Qubit 3.0 fluorometer, size-checked on a Bioanalyzer 2100, and measured again with the KAPA Library Quantification kit. Every immunoSEQ 96-well plate was sequenced on a dedicated single-read 150-cycle Illumina NextSeq 550 flow cell. In the authors' own workflow: Because only junctional sequences without quality scores were contained in the immunoSEQ output, filtering matching that applied to full-length reads could not be performed. To assign V/J genes and CDR3, sequences were annotated using PyIR, a Python wrapper for IgBLAST v1.9, with IMGT germline references. Reads were filtered out if the reads had weak V/J assignments (E-value above 1e-6), no CDR3, stop codons, out-of-frame junctions, or ambiguous translated residues. V3J clonotypes were defined as sequences sharing the same inferred V gene, J gene, and CDR3 amino acid sequence. To compute the percentage overlap between repertoires, the number of shared unique clonotypes was divided by the size of the smaller repertoire. Richness of each repertoire was evaluated using RTK rarefaction, the Chao1 estimator, and Recon v2.1 estimates of unobserved clonotypes. Imported from immuneACCESS, the table was reduced by TCRdb to in-frame sequences with V and J called. These copies leave out some clones; in studies compared against another copy, an unresolved V gene accounts for under half, and the cause of the remainder is not known. V and J calls and clone size are copied from that table; D and trimming were computed from the DNA. The sample table shows about 470,000 clones, and about four fifths are seen once. The ten largest make up around 13% of the sample.

Broad study findings and their caveats: Based on pairwise subsampling, the degree of clonotype sharing among donors was expected to be affected by sequencing depth. Sampling was restricted to blood, and TCR repertoires in tissue are likely to differ from TCR repertoires in blood. The small number of donors limited the genetic and exposure-history diversity represented.

With respect to this clone: Its antigen specificity is not known. Base quality data are lacking; no much larger clone is found one base away.

The donors were healthy, HIV-negative adults who had no recently reported acute infections or vaccinations. All donors were Caucasian adults living in Nashville, Tennessee, USA. For unsorted samples, tens of millions of PBMCs were counted, and genomic DNA was extracted using the QIAamp DNA Blood Mini kit. After blood collection by leukapheresis, PBMCs were isolated using Ficoll-Histopaque density gradient centrifugation and then cryopreserved in the vapor phase of liquid nitrogen. The receptor comes from a woman between 40 and 55 years old in good health. Some clones in this sample may be carry-over from other donors' samples. Sequencing input: PBMCs. The chain is assembled from TRBV7-2 and TRBJ2-7, with a tentative D gene TRBD1 over 6 matching bases. The CDR3 corresponds to CASSPRRDIAQYF. The sequenced DNA is TGTGCCAGCAGCCCTCGCCGGGACATTGCGCAGTACTTC.